Below are 24 T cell receptor beta chains sequenced from a single sample in a study of T cells in Graves' hyperthyroidism and ophthalmopathy. Amplified regions were TCR beta CDR3 sequences from RNA transcripts. When the TCR CDR3 underwent first-round RT-PCR, the HTBI primer set was used. MiXCR, applied by TCRdb to the multiplex PCR reads, yields one record per CDR3 protein. The profile shows approximately 630,000 distinct CDR3 sequences, about 17% of them singletons. Sample: blood. The receptors were sampled from a woman aged 25 to 39 with Graves' hyperthyroidism.

The genes are TRBV2 and TRBJ1-6, with D uncertain. The V gene's germline CDR1 is SNHLY and CDR2 FYNNEI. V lost 6 bases, J lost 7 bases, and 16 bases lay in between. CDR3 size: 15 residues. This chain's CDR3 is CASRLRGQENSPLHF. DNA for the CDR3: TGTGCCAGCAGGCTTCGTGGGCAGGAGAATTCACCCCTCCACTTT.

This chain links TRBV18 with TRBJ2-2, with 7 bases lining up with TRBD2. The CDR3 has 16 residues. Trimming cost V 0 bases and J 7 bases; bases outside gene matches: 8. Germline V gene sequence: CDR1 KGHSH, CDR2 LQKENI. The CDR3: CASSPPPGGRVGELFF. The CDR3 DNA is TGTGCCAGCTCACCACCGCCGGGAGGACGTGTCGGGGAGCTGTTTTTT.

This clonotype was detected ten times or more. The genes are TRBV15 and TRBJ2-7; 10 positions agree with TRBD2. J lost 2 bases, V lost 4 bases, and 2 bases had no gene match. Germline V gene data show CDR1 as LNHNV and CDR2 as YYDKDF (reference sequence). CDR3 length: 14 amino acids. CDR3 amino acids: CATSTGLAAYEQYF. CDR3 DNA: TGTGCCACCAGCACCGGACTAGCGGCCTACGAGCAGTACTTC.

This clonotype was found many times. This chain links TRBV28 with TRBJ2-1; weak D call: TRBD1 (7 bases). The V gene lost 6 bases and the J gene lost 9 bases, with 15 bases spanning the gap. The CDR3 covers 13 residues. The germline V gene has CDR1 MDHEN and CDR2 SYDVKM. CDR3 region: CASRPQGGSEQFF. The CDR3 DNA is TGTGCCAGCAGACCCCAGGGGGGCAGTGAGCAGTTCTTC.

This clonotype was counted at least ten times. V and J are TRBV7-2 and TRBJ2-2; TRBD2 matches 10 bases. The CDR3 length is 14 residues. The J segment lost 8 bases and the V segment lost 3 bases, leaving 3 bases of the junction unmatched. Germline V CDR1 and CDR2: SGHTA, FQGNSA. CDR3 sequence reads: CASSLLAGEGELFF. The CDR3 DNA reads TGTGCCAGCAGCTTGCTAGCGGGAGAAGGGGAGCTGTTTTTT.

As for this clonotype: This sequence may be a read error, since a much larger clone differs from it by one base. The genes are TRBV9 and TRBJ2-7; 13 bases map to TRBD2. V lost 3 bases, J lost 4 bases, and 4 bases stayed unmatched. The CDR3 sequence is 15 residues long. CDR1 SGDLS and CDR2 YYNGEE come from the germline V gene. The CDR3 loop reads CASSEGLAGRYEQYF. CDR3 coding DNA: TGTGCCAGCAGCGAGGGACTAGCGGGACGGTACGAGCAGTACTTC.

The chain employs TRBV5-6 and TRBJ2-7, with 8 nucleotides matching TRBD2. Germline loops: CDR1 SGHDT, CDR2 YYEEEE. V shed 4 bases and J 3 bases; nucleotides not matched to a gene: 18. The CDR3 spans 18 residues. The CDR3 here is CASSILTSGTRYRYEQYF. For the CDR3, the DNA is TGTGCCAGCAGCATCCTAACCTCCGGGACTAGGTATCGCTACGAGCAGTACTTC.

This clonotype was seen more than once but under ten times. V and J are TRBV20-1 and TRBJ2-2; 8 bases are shared with TRBD2. The germline CDR1 and CDR2 sequences are DFQATT and SNEGSKA (reference sequence). The CDR3 is 17 amino acids. V dropped 3 bases and J dropped 1; count of bases not matched to a gene: 10. The CDR3 loop is CSARAGLAPRNTGELFF. CDR3 in DNA: TGCAGTGCTAGGGCCGGACTAGCTCCTCGGAACACCGGGGAGCTGTTTTTT.

This chain links TRBV5-4 with TRBJ1-6; D ambiguous. Trimming shortened V by 4 bases and J by 0 bases, and 14 bases separated the two germline ends. CDR3 length equals 17 residues. Germline V gene lookup returns CDR1 SGHNT and CDR2 YYREEE (reference sequence). The CDR3 DNA reads as TGTGCCAGCAGCCCCGGACTGCCGAGCTCCTATAATTCACCCCTCCACTTT. Its protein is CASSPGLPSSYNSPLHF.

This chain uses TRBV27 with TRBJ1-5, with TRBD1 identical over 8 bases. Unmatched junction bases numbered 5, after V lost 6 bases and J lost 4 bases. Germline loops: CDR1 MNHEY, CDR2 SMNVEV (reference sequence). The CDR3 runs to 14 residues. DNA for the CDR3: TGTGCCAGCAGACAGGGGGGGTTTAATCAGCCCCAGCATTTT. Amino acids: CASRQGGFNQPQHF.

This clonotype showed up just a few times. This chain links TRBV20-1 with TRBJ2-1; 7 nucleotides agree with TRBD2. The CDR3 runs to 15 residues. From germline, CDR1 is DFQATT and CDR2 SNEGSKA (reference sequence). V lost 5 bases and J lost 6; bases outside the gene matches: 13. CDR3 bases: TGCAGTGCTCCTCTTTTGGCGGGAGTAGGCAATGAGCAGTTCTTC. It is translated as CSAPLLAGVGNEQFF.

V and J are TRBV6-2 or TRBV6-3 and TRBJ1-1; TRBD1 agrees at 8 bases. Germline CDR1 MNHEY, CDR2 SVGEGT. The CDR3 contains 15 residues. V dropped 0 bases and J dropped 4; count of bases not matched to a gene: 4. CDR3 region: CASSYSKTGGTEAFF. CDR3 DNA: TGTGCCAGCAGTTACTCGAAAACAGGGGGCACTGAAGCTTTCTTT.

As to this clonotype: This clone may be a read error of a much larger clone one base away. This chain uses TRBV6-5 with TRBJ2-7; 8 bases line up with TRBD1. This CDR3 has 16 residues. Germline V gene data show CDR1 as MNHEY and CDR2 as SVGAGI. Losses at the gene ends were 5 bases for V and 6 bases for J; bases not matched to a gene: 15. CDR3: CASSHDRNRGLSEQYF. The CDR3 DNA sequence: TGTGCCAGCAGTCACGACCGAAACAGGGGGTTAAGCGAGCAGTACTTC.

Comment on this clonotype: This may arise from a read error, as a much more abundant clone is one base away. The gene calls are TRBV6-2 or TRBV6-3 and TRBJ2-7; TRBD1 aligns across 7 bases. The CDR3 sequence is 12 residues long. Per the germline V gene, CDR1 is MNHEY and CDR2 is SVGEGT. The chain's CDR3 is CTSSFTGAEQYF. In DNA form, the CDR3 reads TGTACCAGCAGTTTCACAGGGGCCGAGCAGTACTTC.

This clonotype has just a few counts. The chain combines TRBV20-1 with TRBJ2-7, with 7 bases lining up with TRBD2. The germline V gene encodes CDR1 DFQATT and CDR2 SNEGSKA (reference sequence). CDR3 length: 16 amino acids. Trimming at V came to 1 base and at J to 4 bases, leaving 13 bases not matched to a gene. CDR3: CSARVAGEVRGYEQYF. The CDR3 bases are TGCAGTGCTAGAGTGGCGGGAGAAGTTCGGGGATACGAGCAGTACTTC.

This clonotype was detected many times. The chain joins TRBV12-3 or TRBV12-4 to TRBJ2-7, with D perhaps being TRBD1 or TRBD2 (6 bases each). The CDR3 extends over 13 amino acids. The V end was cut by 6 bases, the J end by 7 bases, with 16 bases between. The chain's CDR3 is CASRLERGAEQYF. The DNA for the CDR3 is TGTGCCAGCAGGCTAGAGAGGGGGGCAGAGCAGTACTTC.

The chain employs TRBV4-3 and TRBJ2-1; 10 bases are shared with TRBD2. Germline V gives CDR1 LGHNA, CDR2 YSLEER. Germline trimming cut 0 bases from V and 3 bases from J; bases unmatched to any gene: 8. This CDR3 spans 18 amino acids. CDR3 residues: CASSQDVSLAGIYNEQFF. DNA of the CDR3: TGCGCCAGCAGCCAAGATGTTTCACTAGCGGGGATCTACAATGAGCAGTTCTTC.

This rearrangement joins TRBV7-9 to TRBJ2-2; D not resolved. Trimming took 5 bases from V and 3 from J, leaving 10 bases between them. The CDR3 loop spans 14 amino acids. The germline CDR1 and CDR2 sequences are SEHNR and FQNEAQ (reference sequence). The CDR3 spells CASSRLGDTGELFF. Here the CDR3 DNA reads TGTGCCAGCAGCCGCTTGGGCGACACCGGGGAGCTGTTTTTT. Filled out from reference TRBV7-9 and TRBJ2-2, the complete variable domain reads DTGVSQNPRHKITKRGQNVTFRCDPISEHNRLYWYRQTLGQGPEFLTYFQNEAQLEKSRLLSDRFSAERPKGSFSTLEIQRTEQGDSAMYLCASSRLGDTGELFFGEGSRLTVL.

The chain recombines TRBV20-1 with TRBJ1-4; no firm D call. V lost 0 bases and J lost 5, with 13 bases in between. Looked up from germline, CDR1 is DFQATT and CDR2 is SNEGSKA (reference sequence). The CDR3 covers 15 residues. Here the CDR3 DNA reads TGCAGTGCTAGAGATATCGGGAGAACAAATGAAAAACTGTTTTTT. The encoded protein is CSARDIGRTNEKLFF.

This clonotype was observed a handful of times. The chain couples TRBV28 to TRBJ2-2, with no clear D. V gave up 6 bases and J gave up 8 bases, with 10 bases separating them. The V gene's germline CDR1 is MDHEN and CDR2 SYDVKM. The CDR3 extends over 12 amino acids. The CDR3 is CASSFNKGELFF. In nucleotides, the CDR3 is TGTGCCAGCAGCTTTAACAAAGGGGAGCTGTTTTTT.

This clonotype was observed many times. The J gene is TRBJ1-5, the V gene TRBV27, with D uncertain. Germline V CDR1 and CDR2: MNHEY, SMNVEV (reference sequence). This CDR3 has 13 residues. The germline V and J ends were trimmed by 6 bases and 4 bases, with 10 bases remaining between them. CDR3 in DNA: TGTGCCAGCAGCACGTACTTTAATCAGCCCCAGCATTTT. Its translation: CASSTYFNQPQHF.

This clonotype was seen at least ten times. This sequence joins TRBV3-1 and TRBJ2-1, with 15 bases identical to TRBD2. The V gene end was trimmed by 2 bases and the J gene end by 8 bases; junction bases not matched to a gene: 7. The CDR3 is 17 residues long. The germline gives CDR1 LGHDT, CDR2 YNNKEL (reference sequence). CDR3 region: CASSQYRTSGRADEQFF. The CDR3 DNA reads as TGTGCCAGCAGCCAATACCGGACTAGCGGGAGGGCCGATGAGCAGTTCTTC.

The chain carries TRBV30 and TRBJ1-4; 7 bases agree with TRBD1. CDR1 is GTSNPN and CDR2 is SVGIG in the germline V gene (reference sequence). This CDR3 is built from 14 residues. Germline trimming cut 3 bases from V and 6 bases from J; bases unmatched to any gene: 7. The CDR3 protein is CAWRGGGGHEKLFF. The CDR3 DNA sequence: TGTGCCTGGAGAGGGGGCGGCGGACATGAAAAACTGTTTTTT.

This clonotype showed up just once. The V and J genes are TRBV6-1 and TRBJ2-1; D unclear. This CDR3 comprises 14 residues. The V gene lost 8 bases and the J gene lost 4 bases, with 15 bases spanning the gap. Germline V gives CDR1 MNHNS, CDR2 SASEGT. This CDR3 is CASWPDQNYNEQFF. CDR3 bases: TGTGCCAGCTGGCCGGACCAGAATTACAATGAGCAGTTCTTC.